This T cell receptor beta chain emerged from a study of identical twins' blood T cells. Findings of the study overall: Top TCRbeta clonotypes were shared more with twin than unrelated donors.

V was cut by 6 bases and J by 5 bases, with 7 bases left in between. CDR3 length equals 11 residues. The V gene's germline CDR1 is LNHDA and CDR2 SQIVND (reference sequence). One entry per CDR3 protein, called by TCRdb with MiXCR from the 5' RACE reads. Of about 370,000 distinct CDR3 sequences in the sample, roughly 28% are singletons; the top ten hold around 5.6%. The donors were healthy female monozygous twins, three pairs in total. Reared together, all three twin pairs probably met the same infectious agents and vaccines. The table lists this clonotype with many counts. What it binds is unknown. This chain joins TRBV19 and TRBJ1-1; the D is unclear. Sequencing was carried out using PBMCs. This receptor was taken from a woman aged 18 to 55 in good health. Here the CDR3 reads CASSRRTEAFF. The CDR3 DNA sequence: TGTGCCAGTAGCCGACGGACTGAAGCTTTCTTT.